The TCR beta chain described here comes from a study of blood T cell repertoires in COVID-19. Background on the study: Sites in the United States, Italy and Spain provided acute and convalescent COVID-19 samples. Sample material is recorded as cDNA or gDNA derived from T cells, B-cell-depleted T cells, or PBMCs.

The germline V and J ends were trimmed by 3 bases and 0 bases, with 11 bases remaining between them. Germline lookup yields CDR1 MNHEY and CDR2 SMNVEV (reference sequence). CDR3 length: 15 amino acids. Under the authors' procedure: Counts of nucleated cells, estimated from reference gene primer amplification, were obtained. The data were produced by immunoSEQ multiplex PCR, yet TCRdb's version contains in-frame clones alone and is incomplete. Clone size and V and J calls were adopted from that table, with D and trimming inferred from the DNA. The sample lists 75,000 to 90,000 clones, 91% occurring once.

The receptor was derived from a woman in her 50s in a cohort sampled during active COVID-19. This chain links TRBV27 with TRBJ2-5; a weak D match, TRBD2 (6 bases). Sequenced sample: peripheral blood. The CDR3 protein is CASSFRRDYQETQYF. The DNA for the CDR3 is TGTGCCAGCAGTTTCCGCCGGGACTACCAAGAGACCCAGTACTTC.